The clone carrying this T cell receptor beta chain occurred a few times. Its specificity is not known. The data belong to a study of T-cell memory formation after mild COVID-19. General study findings and limits: That cross-reactive memory joined was suggested by some responding clones appearing in pre-infection memory. Balance between CD4 and CD8 was seen in clones contracting day 15 to 85, and a CD4+ lean was seen in later expanders.

5'RACE with constant-segment primers built TCRalpha and TCRbeta cDNA libraries with UMIs. TCRdb re-analysed the 5' RACE reads in MiXCR, keeping a single row per CDR3 protein. The table lists 350,000 to 500,000 distinct CDR3 sequences, 20% of them singletons. Trimming cost V 0 bases and J 2 bases, with 14 bases left between them. Germline CDR1 reads SGHAT; CDR2 reads FQNNGV. The CDR3 contains 16 residues. The material sequenced was PBMCs or a T cell subset sorted from them (not recorded which). This TCR was recovered from an adult woman who had mild COVID-19 (a few samples of this study predate the infection). Cell type and time point are not known. The chain has TRBV11-2 and TRBJ2-7; D could derive from TRBD1 or TRBD2 (5 bases each). Here the CDR3 DNA reads TGTGCCAGCAGCTTAGATACGTGGGGGATACCCTACGAGCAGTACTTC. Protein sequence: CASSLDTWGIPYEQYF.